This T cell receptor beta chain was identified in a study of HIV-infected patients and healthy controls. This clonotype was recorded many times. What it binds is not known. Whole blood was used without fractionation, so all unsorted peripheral T cells were included. cDNA was made from about 480 ng RNA using alpha and beta constant primers. Using multiplexing indices, alpha and beta chain libraries were generated apart by chain-specific third strand synthesis. Second strand DNA was synthesized using a primer at the SP2 site. Each molecule carried a 12-nucleotide identifier made of two joined random hexamers added before amplification. TCRdb processed the 5' RACE reads anew with MiXCR; each CDR3 protein has one entry. The sample lists about 18,000 distinct CDR3 sequences; approximately 8.3% were seen once. Study observations and caveats: HIV-associated CDR3 frequencies dropped significantly during therapy; CMV-associated ones, mostly rising, changed nonsignificantly.

The CDR3 loop spans 12 amino acids. Trimming took 8 bases from V and 7 from J; bases not matched to a gene: 4. Germline V gives CDR1 LGHDT, CDR2 YNNKEL (reference sequence). The chain couples TRBV3-1 to TRBJ1-5, with 8 bases identical to TRBD1. The sequenced sample consisted of blood. The receptor was isolated from an adult in good health. The CDR3 region has the DNA TGTGCCAGCGGACAGGGTGGCCAGCCCCAGCATTTT. It is translated as CASGQGGQPQHF.